These 6 T cell receptor beta chains were all obtained from the same sample, sequenced in a study of identical twins. MiXCR, run by TCRdb on the 5' RACE reads, gives a single entry per CDR3 protein. Here the sample spans about 210,000 distinct CDR3 sequences, roughly a tenth being singletons. Sequenced input: memory (CD45RO+) T cells sorted from blood. The receptors here all came from a woman aged 18-29 years in good health.

This clonotype was detected many times. This chain joins TRBV20-1 and TRBJ1-2; TRBD1 is a possible D gene (6 bases). The CDR3 has 14 residues. Germline V CDR1 and CDR2: DFQATT, SNEGSKA (reference sequence). Trimming shortened V by 3 bases and J by 2 bases, and 13 bases separated the two germline ends. The CDR3 region has the DNA TGCAGTGCTAGGGGGGACCAGGGGAACTATGGCTACACCTTC. Translated: CSARGDQGNYGYTF.

This clonotype was detected many times. The chain carries TRBV5-1 and TRBJ2-2; no definite D call. The CDR3 is 12 amino acids. Trimming cost V 1 base and J 3 bases, with 1 base left between them. Looked up from germline, CDR1 is SGHRS and CDR2 is YFSETQ. The CDR3 protein is CASSLHTGELFF. CDR3 DNA sequence: TGCGCCAGCAGCTTGCACACCGGGGAGCTGTTTTTT.

This clonotype was found a few times. V gene TRBV7-9 combines with J gene TRBJ2-5, with D unresolved. The CDR3 is 12 residues long. Germline assignment: CDR1 SEHNR and CDR2 FQNEAQ (reference sequence). Trimming shortened V by 5 bases and J by 4 bases, and 8 bases separated the two germline ends. The CDR3 reads CASSHPPETQYF. The CDR3 coding sequence is TGTGCCAGCAGCCATCCCCCAGAGACCCAGTACTTC.

The chain recombines TRBV19 with TRBJ2-7, with D perhaps being TRBD1 or TRBD2 (5 bases each). V shed 5 bases and J shed 0 bases, with 14 bases lying between them. Germline lookup yields CDR1 LNHDA and CDR2 SQIVND (reference sequence). The CDR3 runs to 15 residues. CDR3: CASSPTGRSSYEQYF. The CDR3 coding sequence is TGTGCCAGTAGTCCGACGGGACGGAGCTCCTACGAGCAGTACTTC.

The chain uses TRBV20-1 and TRBJ1-4; tentatively, D is TRBD1 (6 bases). The ends were cut back, 5 bases at V and 1 base at J, with 11 bases in the middle. CDR1 DFQATT and CDR2 SNEGSKA come from the germline V gene (reference sequence). This CDR3 has 14 residues. CDR3 region: CSAGTRGTNEKLFF. CDR3 DNA: TGCAGTGCTGGAACCAGGGGAACTAATGAAAAACTGTTTTTT.

The chain recombines TRBV20-1 with TRBJ1-1; a possible D gene is TRBD1 (6 bases). V was shortened by 4 bases and J by 4 bases, with 13 bases between the two germline ends. Germline V gene sequence: CDR1 DFQATT, CDR2 SNEGSKA (reference sequence). The CDR3 is 13 residues long. The CDR3, as DNA: TGCAGTGCTACCAGACAGGTAGGCACTGAAGCTTTCTTT. Translating it yields CSATRQVGTEAFF.